The clone carrying this T cell receptor beta chain was recorded many times. Its antigen is undetermined. All of the isolated RNA was reverse transcribed, so expressed TCRB transcripts were sequenced. The table came from immunoSEQ multiplex PCR; TCRdb's copy has only in-frame clones and leaves some out. The table includes around 160,000 clones, around 9% detected once. The entry originates in a study of beta chain features in type 1 diabetes. Study background: In age, gender and cell yields, patients were similar to healthy donors. Study-wide points: A moderate, significant TCRB CDR3 shortening appeared in type 1 diabetes across four CD4+ subsets. Healthy donors had naive, central memory and Treg TCRB repertoires that appeared less similar than those seen among patients. Whether HLA type affects TCRB rearrangement stayed undetermined in the present work. A pattern of fewer insertions and more deletions at VDJ junctions was seen in type 1 diabetes patients.

V lost 1 base and J lost 6; bases outside the gene matches: 3. The germline CDR1 and CDR2 sequences are SGHDN and FVKESK. CDR3 length equals 14 residues. The receptor comes from a woman in her twenties or thirties with type 1 diabetes. This rearrangement joins TRBV14 to TRBJ1-2; 9 bases map to TRBD1. The sample taken for sequencing was central memory CD4+ T cells from blood. CDR3 in amino acids: CASSQVTGGDGYTF. The CDR3 region has the DNA TGTGCCAGCAGCCAAGTAACAGGGGGCGATGGCTACACCTTC.